This T cell receptor beta chain was captured in a study of CD8+ T cells in alopecia areata. In the study overall: Tofacitinib administration persisted for 6 to 18 months, succeeded by 6 months off drug.

RNA was extracted and reverse transcribed into cDNA as the sequencing template. Libraries were prepared by immunoSEQ multiplex PCR; TCRdb keeps only in-frame clonotypes and omits some of them. Among about 110,000 clones listed, about 83% were seen once. With respect to this clone: The antigen is not known.

Treatment given: oral pan-JAK inhibitor, 5-10 mg twice daily. Study findings and constraints: Among the top 100, expanded CD8+ clones were significantly decreased by tofacitinib, as was scalp clonality.

The sample was CD8+ T cells sorted from blood, taken at week 24, from a patient treated with tofacitinib. The receptor's source is a human donor with alopecia areata.

CDR3 DNA sequence: TGTGCCAGCAGCTTAGGGGGCCTATTACCCTACGAGCAGTACTTC. Translation gives CASSLGGLLPYEQYF. V is TRBV7-2 and J is TRBJ2-7, with D tentatively TRBD1 (5 bases). Germline V gene data show CDR1 as SGHTA and CDR2 as FQGNSA. This CDR3 is built from 15 residues. With 1 base removed from V and 2 bases from J, the gap between germline ends came to 12 bases.